This T cell receptor (beta chain) was identified during a study of T-cell memory formation after mild COVID-19. Study-level background: TCR clustering was largely donor specific. Study observations and caveats: A balance of CD4 and CD8 characterized clones contracting day 15 to 85, whereas later expanders leaned CD4+. Researchers report contracting CD4+ clones mostly in CM and EM, with CD8+ clones in EMRA.

The V segment lost 8 bases and the J segment 6 bases; nucleotides outside the gene matches: 13. This CDR3 has 15 residues. The germline V gene has CDR1 MNHEY and CDR2 SVGEGT. UMIs and sample barcodes were carried by the TCR alpha and TCR beta cDNA libraries that 5'RACE produced using constant-segment primers. TCRdb re-called the 5' RACE reads through MiXCR, storing one row per CDR3 protein. Among approximately 180,000 distinct CDR3 sequences, roughly 17% were seen once, and the ten largest hold approximately 2.2%. This clonotype was counted between two and nine times. Its antigen is currently unknown.

The sample was PBMCs or a T cell subset sorted from them (not recorded which). The receptor comes from an adult woman who had mild COVID-19 (a few samples of this study predate the infection). Cell type and time point are not known. The chain carries TRBV6-2 or TRBV6-3 and TRBJ2-7, with 10 bases fitting TRBD1. The CDR3 spells CASSSAGQGVGEQYF. The CDR3 region has the DNA TGTGCCAGCTCTTCCGCCGGACAGGGGGTAGGCGAGCAGTACTTC.